A selection of T cell receptor beta chains follows, all from one sample in a study of shared clonotypes between healthy human individuals. The protocol was immunoSEQ multiplex PCR, while the TCRdb copy is restricted to in-frame clones and leaves out a portion. Among around 720,000 clones listed, 73% were seen once. Sequenced: memory CD4+ T cells sorted from blood. The receptor set was obtained from a woman aged 30 to 39 in good health. Each CDR3 is given with its conserved first and last residue. Fields, in order: J gene, clone size, D gene, V gene, CDR3 protein, CDR3 DNA. D genes are given only for firm matches. Clone size is not always given. Where it is, it says once, few, many or a class for expanded clones.

TRBJ1-2 once NA TRBV19 CASTALGDYGYTF TGTGCCAGTACGGCGCTCGGGGACTATGGCTACACCTTC
TRBJ2-7 few NA TRBV2 CASQKSSSYEQYF TGTGCCAGCCAAAAATCAAGCTCCTACGAGCAGTACTTC
TRBJ1-4 NA TRBD1 TRBV6-5 CASSSGQAGEKLFF TGTGCCAGCAGTTCCGGACAGGCGGGTGAAAAACTGTTTTTT
TRBJ1-1 few NA TRBV19 CASSVLRGDNTEAFF TGTGCCAGTAGTGTACTCAGGGGTGACAACACTGAAGCTTTCTTT
TRBJ2-1 NA NA TRBV20-1 CSATDGDEQFF TGCAGTGCTACGGACGGGGATGAGCAGTTCTTC
TRBJ2-7 NA TRBD2 TRBV7-9 CATGLAGVYEQYF TGTGCCACCGGACTAGCGGGAGTATACGAGCAGTACTTC
TRBJ2-2 few TRBD1 TRBV5-1 CASSGTDLDTGELFF TGCGCCAGCAGCGGGACAGACTTAGACACCGGGGAGCTGTTTTTT
TRBJ1-2 NA TRBD1 TRBV27 CASSARQGRHYGYTF TGTGCCAGCAGTGCCCGACAGGGTCGGCACTATGGCTACACCTTC
TRBJ1-4 NA NA TRBV6-6 CASSPGTWNEKLFF TGTGCCAGCAGTCCTGGGACATGGAATGAAAAACTGTTTTTT
TRBJ1-2 NA NA TRBV4-1 CASSQGGEAGYGYTF TGCGCCAGCAGCCAAGGCGGGGAGGCAGGCTATGGCTACACCTTC
TRBJ2-7 few NA TRBV5-1 CASSLLGPYEQYF TGCGCCAGCAGCTTGCTGGGTCCCTACGAGCAGTACTTC
TRBJ2-7 NA TRBD1 TRBV29-1 CSAGDSLSSYEQYF TGCAGCGCAGGGGACAGCCTAAGCTCCTACGAGCAGTACTTC
TRBJ2-1 NA NA TRBV9 CASSVDVRGNEQFF TGTGCCAGCAGCGTAGACGTTCGGGGCAATGAGCAGTTCTTC
TRBJ2-1 NA TRBD2 TRBV7-7 CASSPLRSGEQFF TGTGCCAGCAGCCCGCTGCGTAGCGGGGAGCAGTTCTTC
TRBJ2-1 NA NA TRBV5-1 CASSLVGLSSYNEQFF TGCGCCAGCAGCTTGGTCGGTTTAAGCTCCTACAATGAGCAGTTCTTC
TRBJ2-1 few NA TRBV7-9 CASNGGGGVYNEQFF TGTGCCAGCAACGGTGGTGGCGGGGTCTACAATGAGCAGTTCTTC
TRBJ2-3 NA NA TRBV2 CASSGGPGTQYF TGTGCCAGCAGCGGGGGCCCCGGTACGCAGTATTTT
TRBJ2-7 NA NA TRBV6-5 CASSSEVWQTSYEQYF TGTGCCAGCAGTTCCGAGGTCTGGCAGACTTCCTACGAGCAGTACTTC
TRBJ2-7 NA TRBD1 TRBV7-9 CAITDRGLYEQYF TGTGCCATCACCGACAGGGGGCTGTACGAGCAGTACTTC
TRBJ1-4 NA NA TRBV7-9 CASSLVEGSNEKLFF TGTGCCAGCAGCTTAGTCGAGGGGAGTAATGAAAAACTGTTTTTT
TRBJ2-5 NA NA TRBV5-1 CASSLGPLAAERETQYF TGCGCCAGCAGCCTTGGCCCCCTGGCAGCGGAGAGGGAGACCCAGTACTTC
TRBJ2-4 NA NA TRBV28 CASTPTHVAKNIQYF TGTGCCAGCACCCCTACCCACGTGGCCAAAAACATTCAGTACTTC
TRBJ1-2 many TRBD1 TRBV28 CASRPGQASGYTF TGTGCCAGCAGGCCGGGACAGGCGTCTGGCTACACCTTC
TRBJ1-5 few NA TRBV7-9 CASSSTDQPQHF TGTGCCAGCAGCTCGACAGATCAGCCCCAGCATTTT
TRBJ2-5 NA NA TRBV4-2 CASSQDRRRVGETQYF TGTGCCAGCAGCCAAGATCGGCGCAGGGTGGGAGAGACCCAGTACTTC
TRBJ2-5 NA TRBD2 TRBV5-1 CASSLEAGGAGETQYF TGCGCCAGCAGCTTGGAGGCGGGAGGGGCCGGAGAGACCCAGTACTTC